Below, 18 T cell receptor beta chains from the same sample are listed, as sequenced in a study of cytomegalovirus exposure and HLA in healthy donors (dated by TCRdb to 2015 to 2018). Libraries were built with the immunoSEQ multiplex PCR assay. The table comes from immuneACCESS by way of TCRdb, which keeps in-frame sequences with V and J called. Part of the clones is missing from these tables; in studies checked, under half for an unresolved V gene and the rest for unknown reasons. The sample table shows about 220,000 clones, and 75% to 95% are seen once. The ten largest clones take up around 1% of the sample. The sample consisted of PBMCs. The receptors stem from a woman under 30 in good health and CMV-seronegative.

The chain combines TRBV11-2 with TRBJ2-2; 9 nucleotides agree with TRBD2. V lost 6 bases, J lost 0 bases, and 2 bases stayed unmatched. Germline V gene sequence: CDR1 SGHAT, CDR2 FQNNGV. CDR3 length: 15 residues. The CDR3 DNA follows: TGTGCCAGCAGTCGACTAGCGGCGAACACCGGGGAGCTGTTTTTT. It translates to CASSRLAANTGELFF.

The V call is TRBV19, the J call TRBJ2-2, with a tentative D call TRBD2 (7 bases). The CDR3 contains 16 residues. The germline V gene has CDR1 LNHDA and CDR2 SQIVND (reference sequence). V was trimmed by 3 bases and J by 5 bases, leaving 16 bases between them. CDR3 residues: CASSIGGRGGTGELFF. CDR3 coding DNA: TGTGCCAGTAGTATTGGTGGCAGGGGAGGGACCGGGGAGCTGTTTTTT.

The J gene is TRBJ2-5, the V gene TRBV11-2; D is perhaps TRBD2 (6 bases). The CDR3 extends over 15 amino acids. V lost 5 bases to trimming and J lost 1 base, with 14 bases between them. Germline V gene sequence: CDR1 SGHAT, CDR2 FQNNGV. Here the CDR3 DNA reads TGTGCCAGCAGCCGACCTAGCGTACGCCAAGAGACCCAGTACTTC. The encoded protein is CASSRPSVRQETQYF.

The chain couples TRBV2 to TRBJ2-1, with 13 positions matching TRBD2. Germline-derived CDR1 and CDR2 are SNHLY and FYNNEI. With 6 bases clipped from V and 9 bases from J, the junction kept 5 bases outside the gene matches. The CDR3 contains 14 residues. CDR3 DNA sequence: TGTGCCAGCAGCAGGACTAGCGGGAGCGGTGAGCAGTTCTTC. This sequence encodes CASSRTSGSGEQFF.

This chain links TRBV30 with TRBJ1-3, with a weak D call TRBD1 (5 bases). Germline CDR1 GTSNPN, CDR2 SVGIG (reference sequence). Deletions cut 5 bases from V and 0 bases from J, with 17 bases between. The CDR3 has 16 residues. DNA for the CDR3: TGTGCCTGGCAGGGAATAGGCCCGAACTCTGGAAACACCATATATTTT. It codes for CAWQGIGPNSGNTIYF. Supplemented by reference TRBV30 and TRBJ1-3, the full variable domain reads SQTIHQWPATLVQPVGSPLSLECTVEGTSNPNLYWYRQAAGRGLQLLFYSVGIGQISSEVPQNLSASRPQDRQFILSSKKLLLSDSGFYLCAWQGIGPNSGNTIYFGEGSWLTVV.

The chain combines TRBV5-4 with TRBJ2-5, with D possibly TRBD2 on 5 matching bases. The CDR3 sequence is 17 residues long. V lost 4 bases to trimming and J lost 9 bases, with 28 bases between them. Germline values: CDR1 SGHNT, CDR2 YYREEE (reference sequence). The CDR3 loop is CASSPNPLASPTGSQYF. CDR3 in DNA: TGTGCCAGCAGCCCTAACCCCTTGGCTAGCCCAACGGGGTCCCAGTACTTC.

As DNA, the CDR3 is TGTGCCAGTACCGGAACAGGGGGTAATCAGCCCCAGCATTTT. It is translated as CASTGTGGNQPQHF. This chain connects TRBV19 to TRBJ1-5; the match to TRBD1 covers 8 bases. Germline lookup yields CDR1 LNHDA and CDR2 SQIVND (reference sequence). The CDR3 loop spans 14 amino acids. V was pared by 7 bases and J by 4 bases, with 6 bases of the junction left unmatched.

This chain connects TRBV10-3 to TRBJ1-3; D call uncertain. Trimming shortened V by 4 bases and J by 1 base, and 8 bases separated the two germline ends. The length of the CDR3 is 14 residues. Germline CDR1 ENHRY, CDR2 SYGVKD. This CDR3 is CAISGASSGNTIYF. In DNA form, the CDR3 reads TGTGCCATCAGTGGAGCCTCTTCTGGAAACACCATATATTTT.

This chain's CDR3 is CASSPGRDEQFF. CDR3 DNA: TGTGCCAGCAGTCCCGGCAGGGATGAGCAGTTCTTC. The genes are TRBV7-6 and TRBJ2-1; the D gene is possibly TRBD1 (5 bases). Germline V lookup: CDR1 SGHVS, CDR2 FNYEAQ. Trimming took 6 bases from V and 8 from J, leaving 11 bases between them. This CDR3 contains 12 residues.

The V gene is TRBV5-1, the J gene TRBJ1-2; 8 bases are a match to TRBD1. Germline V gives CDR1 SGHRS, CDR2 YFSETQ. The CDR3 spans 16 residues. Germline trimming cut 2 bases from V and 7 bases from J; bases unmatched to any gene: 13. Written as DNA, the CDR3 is TGCGCCAGCAGCTTCCGATGGGGACAGGACGAGGCTGGCTACACCTTC. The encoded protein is CASSFRWGQDEAGYTF.

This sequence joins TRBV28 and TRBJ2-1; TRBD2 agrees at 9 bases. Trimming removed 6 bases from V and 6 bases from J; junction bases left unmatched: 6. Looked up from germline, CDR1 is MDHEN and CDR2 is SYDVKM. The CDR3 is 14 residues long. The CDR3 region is CASRREGRTNEQFF. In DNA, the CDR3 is TGTGCCAGCAGGCGGGAGGGAAGGACCAATGAGCAGTTCTTC.

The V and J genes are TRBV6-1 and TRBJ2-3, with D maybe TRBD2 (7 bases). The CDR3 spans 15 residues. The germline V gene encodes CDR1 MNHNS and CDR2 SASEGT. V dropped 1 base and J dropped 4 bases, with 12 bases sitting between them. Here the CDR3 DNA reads TGTGCCAGCAGTGAAGAAAGAGGGGGGGCAGATACGCAGTATTTT. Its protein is CASSEERGGADTQYF.

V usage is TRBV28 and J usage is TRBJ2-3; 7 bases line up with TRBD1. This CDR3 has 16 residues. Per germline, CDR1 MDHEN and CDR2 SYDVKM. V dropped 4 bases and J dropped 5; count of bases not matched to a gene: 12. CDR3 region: CASSSPRTGVIDTQYF. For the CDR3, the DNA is TGTGCCAGCAGTTCCCCGAGGACAGGCGTCATAGATACGCAGTATTTT.

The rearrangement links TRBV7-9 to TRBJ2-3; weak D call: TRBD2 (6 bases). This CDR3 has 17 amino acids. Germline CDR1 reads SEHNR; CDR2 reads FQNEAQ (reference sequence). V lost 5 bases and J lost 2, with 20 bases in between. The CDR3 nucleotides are TGTGCCAGCAGCCCCCGGGGGAGTGTGTCCCTCACAGATACGCAGTATTTT. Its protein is CASSPRGSVSLTDTQYF.

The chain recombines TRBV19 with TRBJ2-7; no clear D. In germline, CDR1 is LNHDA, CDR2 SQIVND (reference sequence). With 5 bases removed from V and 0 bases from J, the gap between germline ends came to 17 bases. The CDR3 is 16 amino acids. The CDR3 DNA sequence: TGTGCCAGTAGTCCTTACCCAGGATCCAGCTCCTACGAGCAGTACTTC. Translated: CASSPYPGSSSYEQYF.

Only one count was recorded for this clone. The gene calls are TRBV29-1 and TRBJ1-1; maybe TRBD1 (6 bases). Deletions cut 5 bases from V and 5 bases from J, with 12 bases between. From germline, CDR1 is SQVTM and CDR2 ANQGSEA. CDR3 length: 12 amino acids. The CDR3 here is CSVRGRGTEAFF. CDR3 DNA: TGCAGCGTTAGGGGGAGAGGAACTGAAGCTTTCTTT.

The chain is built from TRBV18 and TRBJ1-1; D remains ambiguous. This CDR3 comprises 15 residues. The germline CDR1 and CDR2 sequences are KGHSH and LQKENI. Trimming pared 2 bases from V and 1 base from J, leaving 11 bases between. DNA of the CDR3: TGTGCCAGCTCACCATCCTCTGCAGAGAACACTGAAGCTTTCTTT. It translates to CASSPSSAENTEAFF.

DNA of the CDR3: TGCGCCAGCAGCCCCCCGGACAGTTTCCCAGATACGCAGTATTTT. This sequence encodes CASSPPDSFPDTQYF. The chain couples TRBV5-1 to TRBJ2-3; TRBD1 is a possible D gene (6 bases). Trimming cost V 4 bases and J 4 bases, with 16 bases left between them. Per the germline V gene, CDR1 is SGHRS and CDR2 is YFSETQ. The length of the CDR3 is 15 residues.